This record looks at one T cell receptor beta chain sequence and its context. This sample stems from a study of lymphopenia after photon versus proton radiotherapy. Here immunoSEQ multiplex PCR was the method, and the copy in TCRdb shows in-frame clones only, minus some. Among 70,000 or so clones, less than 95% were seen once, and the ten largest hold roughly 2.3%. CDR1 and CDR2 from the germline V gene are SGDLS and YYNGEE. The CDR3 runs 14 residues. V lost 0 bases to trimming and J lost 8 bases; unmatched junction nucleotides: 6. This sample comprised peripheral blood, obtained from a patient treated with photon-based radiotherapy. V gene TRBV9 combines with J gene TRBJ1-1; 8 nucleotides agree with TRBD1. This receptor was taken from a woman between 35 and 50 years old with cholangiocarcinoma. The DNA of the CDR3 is TGTGCCAGCAGCGTAGAGGACAGGGCCTCAGAAGCTTTCTTT. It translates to CASSVEDRASEAFF.